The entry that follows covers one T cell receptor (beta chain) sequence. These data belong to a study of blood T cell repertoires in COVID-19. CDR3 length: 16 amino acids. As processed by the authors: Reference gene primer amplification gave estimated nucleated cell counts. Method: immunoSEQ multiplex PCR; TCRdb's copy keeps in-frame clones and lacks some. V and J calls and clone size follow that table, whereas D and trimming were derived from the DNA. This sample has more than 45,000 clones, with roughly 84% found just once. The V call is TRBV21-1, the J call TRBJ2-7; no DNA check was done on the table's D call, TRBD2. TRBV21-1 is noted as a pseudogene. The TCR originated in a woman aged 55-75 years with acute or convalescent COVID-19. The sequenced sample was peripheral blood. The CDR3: CASSKAATRGSYEQYF. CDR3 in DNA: TGTGCCAGCAGCAAAGCTGCGACTAGAGGGTCCTACGAGCAGTACTTC.